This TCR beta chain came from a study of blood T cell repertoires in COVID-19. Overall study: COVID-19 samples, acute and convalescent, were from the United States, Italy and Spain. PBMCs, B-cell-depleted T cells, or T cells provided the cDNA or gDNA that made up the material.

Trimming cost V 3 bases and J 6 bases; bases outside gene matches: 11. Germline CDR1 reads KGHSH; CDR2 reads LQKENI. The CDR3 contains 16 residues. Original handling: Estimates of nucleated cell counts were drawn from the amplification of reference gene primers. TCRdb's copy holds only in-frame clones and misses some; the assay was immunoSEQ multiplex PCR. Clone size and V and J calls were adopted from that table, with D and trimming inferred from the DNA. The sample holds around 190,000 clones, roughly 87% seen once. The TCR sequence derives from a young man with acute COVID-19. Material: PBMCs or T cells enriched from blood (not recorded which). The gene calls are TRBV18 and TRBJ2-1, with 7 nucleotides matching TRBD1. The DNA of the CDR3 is TGTGCCAGCTCACCTACAACAGGACAGGTACGCAATGAGCAGTTCTTC. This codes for CASSPTTGQVRNEQFF.